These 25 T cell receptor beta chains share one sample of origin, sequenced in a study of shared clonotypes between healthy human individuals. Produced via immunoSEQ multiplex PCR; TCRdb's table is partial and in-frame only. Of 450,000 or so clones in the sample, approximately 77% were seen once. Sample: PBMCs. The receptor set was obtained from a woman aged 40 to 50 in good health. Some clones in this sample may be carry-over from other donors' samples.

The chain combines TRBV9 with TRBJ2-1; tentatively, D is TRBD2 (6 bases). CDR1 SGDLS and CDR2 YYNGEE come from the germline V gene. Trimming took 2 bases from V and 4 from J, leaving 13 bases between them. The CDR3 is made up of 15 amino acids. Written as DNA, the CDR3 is TGTGCCAGCAGCGTGGGGGGACTTCTTTACAATGAGCAGTTCTTC. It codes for CASSVGGLLYNEQFF. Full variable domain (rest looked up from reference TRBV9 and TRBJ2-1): DSGVTQTPKHLITATGQRVTLRCSPRSGDLSVYWYQQSLDQGLQFLIQYYNGEERAKGNILERFSAQQFPDLHSELNLSSLELGDSALYFCASSVGGLLYNEQFFGPGTRLTVL.

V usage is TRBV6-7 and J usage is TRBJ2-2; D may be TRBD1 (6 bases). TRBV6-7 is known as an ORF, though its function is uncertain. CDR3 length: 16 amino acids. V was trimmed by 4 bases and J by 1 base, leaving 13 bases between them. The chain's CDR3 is CASSLALGQNTGELFF. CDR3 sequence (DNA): TGTGCCAGCAGTTTAGCCCTGGGACAGAACACCGGGGAGCTGTTTTTT.

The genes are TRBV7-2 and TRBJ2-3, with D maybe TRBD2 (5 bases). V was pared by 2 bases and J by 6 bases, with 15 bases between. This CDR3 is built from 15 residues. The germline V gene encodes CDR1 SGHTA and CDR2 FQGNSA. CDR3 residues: CASSLWGLAKDTQYF. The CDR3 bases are TGTGCCAGCAGCTTATGGGGTCTAGCCAAGGATACGCAGTATTTT.

CDR3 region: CAWSVVPGGTEAFF. The CDR3 DNA reads as TGTGCCTGGAGTGTGGTCCCGGGGGGAACTGAAGCTTTCTTT. This rearrangement joins TRBV30 to TRBJ1-1; tentative D call: TRBD1 (5 bases). Germline CDR1 and CDR2: GTSNPN and SVGIG (reference sequence). Trimming removed 0 bases at V and 5 bases at J, with 13 bases between. The CDR3 runs to 14 residues.

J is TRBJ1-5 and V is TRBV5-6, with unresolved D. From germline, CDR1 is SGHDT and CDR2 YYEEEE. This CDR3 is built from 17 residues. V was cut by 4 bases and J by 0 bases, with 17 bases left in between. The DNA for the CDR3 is TGTGCCAGCAGCCCCGCCCGTTTACCCTATAGCAATCAGCCCCAGCATTTT. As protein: CASSPARLPYSNQPQHF.

The CDR3 bases are TGTGCCAGCAGCCCGGGACTAGCGGGAGGGCCGCGAACCTACAATGAGCAGTTCTTC. Protein sequence: CASSPGLAGGPRTYNEQFF. This sequence joins TRBV28 and TRBJ2-1; 16 bases align to TRBD2. With 6 bases clipped from V and 2 bases from J, the junction kept 10 bases outside the gene matches. Germline V gene sequence: CDR1 MDHEN, CDR2 SYDVKM. CDR3 length equals 19 residues.

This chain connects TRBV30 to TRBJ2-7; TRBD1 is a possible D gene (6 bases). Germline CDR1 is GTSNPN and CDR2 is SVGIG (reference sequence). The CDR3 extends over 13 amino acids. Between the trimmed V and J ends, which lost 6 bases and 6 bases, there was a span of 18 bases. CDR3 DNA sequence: TGTGCCTGCGCTACAGGGCTGGGCAGCGAGCAGTACTTC. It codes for CACATGLGSEQYF.

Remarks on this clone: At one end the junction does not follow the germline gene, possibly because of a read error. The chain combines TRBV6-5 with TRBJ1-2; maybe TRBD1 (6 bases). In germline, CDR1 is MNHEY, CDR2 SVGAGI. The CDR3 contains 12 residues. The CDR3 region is CASRSRGSGAAF. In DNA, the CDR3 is TGTGCCAGCAGGTCAAGGGGGTCGGGGGCCGCCTTC.

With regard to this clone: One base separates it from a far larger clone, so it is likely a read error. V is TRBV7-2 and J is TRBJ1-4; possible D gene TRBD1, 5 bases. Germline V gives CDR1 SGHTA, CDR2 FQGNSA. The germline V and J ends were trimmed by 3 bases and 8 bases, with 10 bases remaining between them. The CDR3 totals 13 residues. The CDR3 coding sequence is TGTGCCAGCAGCTTTGGGGGTGAGGAAAAACTGTTTTTT. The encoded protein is CASSFGGEEKLFF.

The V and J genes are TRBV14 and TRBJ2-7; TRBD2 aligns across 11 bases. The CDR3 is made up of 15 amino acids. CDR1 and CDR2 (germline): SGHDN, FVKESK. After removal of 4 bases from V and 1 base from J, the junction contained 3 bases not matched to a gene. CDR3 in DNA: TGTGCCAGCAGCCCACCTAGCGGGAGGTCCTACGAGCAGTACTTC. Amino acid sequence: CASSPPSGRSYEQYF.

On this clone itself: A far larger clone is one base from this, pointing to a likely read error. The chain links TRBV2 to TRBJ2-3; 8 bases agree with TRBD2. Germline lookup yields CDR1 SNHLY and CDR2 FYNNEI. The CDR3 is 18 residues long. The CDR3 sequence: CASSGPTSGDSSTGTQYF. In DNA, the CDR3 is TGTGCCAGCAGTGGCCCTACTAGCGGAGACTCTAGCACAGGTACGCAGTATTTT.

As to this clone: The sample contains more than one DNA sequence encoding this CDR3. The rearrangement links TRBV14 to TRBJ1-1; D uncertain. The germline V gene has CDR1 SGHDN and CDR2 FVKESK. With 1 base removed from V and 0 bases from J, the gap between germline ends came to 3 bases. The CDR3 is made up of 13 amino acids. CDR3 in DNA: TGTGCCAGCAGCCAAGGAATGAACACTGAAGCTTTCTTT. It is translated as CASSQGMNTEAFF.

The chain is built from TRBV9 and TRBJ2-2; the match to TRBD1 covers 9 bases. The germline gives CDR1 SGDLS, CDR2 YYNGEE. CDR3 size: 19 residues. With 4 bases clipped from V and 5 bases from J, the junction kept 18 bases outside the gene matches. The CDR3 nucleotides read TGTGCCAGCAGCCCAACCCCGGAGGGGACAGGGACATGGACCGGGGAGCTGTTTTTT. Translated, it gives CASSPTPEGTGTWTGELFF.

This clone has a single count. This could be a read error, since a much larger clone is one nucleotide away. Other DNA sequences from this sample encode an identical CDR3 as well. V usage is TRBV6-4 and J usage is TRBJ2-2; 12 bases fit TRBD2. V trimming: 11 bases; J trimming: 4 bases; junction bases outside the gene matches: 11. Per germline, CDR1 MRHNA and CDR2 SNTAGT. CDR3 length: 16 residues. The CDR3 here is CASSTSGRAGTGELFF. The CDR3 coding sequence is TGTGCCTCCTCGACTAGCGGGAGAGCCGGCACCGGGGAGCTGTTTTTT.

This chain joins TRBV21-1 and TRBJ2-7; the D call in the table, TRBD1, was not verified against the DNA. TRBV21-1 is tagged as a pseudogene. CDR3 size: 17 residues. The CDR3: CASSKVRDRPTNYEQYF. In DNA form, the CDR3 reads TGTGCCAGCAGCAAAGTAAGGGACAGGCCCACTAACTACGAGCAGTACTTC.

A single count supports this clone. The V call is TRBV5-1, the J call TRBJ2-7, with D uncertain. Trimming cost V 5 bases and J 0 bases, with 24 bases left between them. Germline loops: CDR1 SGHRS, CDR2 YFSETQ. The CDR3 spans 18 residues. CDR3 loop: CASRYDPRQAISSYEQYF. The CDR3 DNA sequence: TGCGCCAGCAGATATGACCCGAGGCAGGCCATAAGCTCCTACGAGCAGTACTTC.

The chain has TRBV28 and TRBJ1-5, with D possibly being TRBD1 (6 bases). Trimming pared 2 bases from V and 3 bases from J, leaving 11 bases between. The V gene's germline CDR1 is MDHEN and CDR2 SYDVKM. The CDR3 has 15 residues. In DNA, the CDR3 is TGTGCCAGCAGTTTACTCAGGGGAAACAATCAGCCCCAGCATTTT. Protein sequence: CASSLLRGNNQPQHF.

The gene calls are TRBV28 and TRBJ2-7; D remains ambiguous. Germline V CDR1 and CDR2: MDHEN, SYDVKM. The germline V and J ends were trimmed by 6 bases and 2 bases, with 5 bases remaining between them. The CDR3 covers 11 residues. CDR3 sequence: CASRIAYEQYF. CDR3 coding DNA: TGTGCCAGCAGAATCGCCTACGAGCAGTACTTC.

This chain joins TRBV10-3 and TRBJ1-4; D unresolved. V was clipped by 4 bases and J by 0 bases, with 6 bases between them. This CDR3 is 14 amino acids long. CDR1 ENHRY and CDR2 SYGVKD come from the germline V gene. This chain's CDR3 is CAISAGTTNEKLFF. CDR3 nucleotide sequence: TGTGCCATCAGTGCGGGAACAACTAATGAAAAACTGTTTTTT.

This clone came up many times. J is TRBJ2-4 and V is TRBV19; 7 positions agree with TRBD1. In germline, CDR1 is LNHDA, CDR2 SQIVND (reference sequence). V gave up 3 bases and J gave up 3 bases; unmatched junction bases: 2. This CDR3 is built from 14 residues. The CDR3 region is CASSIGTVKNIQYF. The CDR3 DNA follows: TGTGCCAGTAGTATCGGGACAGTCAAAAACATTCAGTACTTC.

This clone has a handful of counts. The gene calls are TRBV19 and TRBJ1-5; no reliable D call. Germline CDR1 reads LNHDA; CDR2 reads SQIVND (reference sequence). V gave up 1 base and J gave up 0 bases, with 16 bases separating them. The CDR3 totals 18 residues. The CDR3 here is CASSIGQRGVNSNQPQHF. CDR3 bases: TGTGCCAGTAGTATAGGCCAACGCGGGGTTAATAGCAATCAGCCCCAGCATTTT.

The CDR3 DNA reads TGCAGCGTTCCTCGACTAGCGGGAGAAGTGGGGCAAGAGACCCAGTACTTC. Translating gives CSVPRLAGEVGQETQYF. This chain joins TRBV29-1 and TRBJ2-5; 12 bases are shared with TRBD2. The CDR3 loop spans 17 amino acids. Losses at the gene ends were 5 bases for V and 2 bases for J; bases not matched to a gene: 12. CDR1 and CDR2 from the germline V gene are SQVTM and ANQGSEA.

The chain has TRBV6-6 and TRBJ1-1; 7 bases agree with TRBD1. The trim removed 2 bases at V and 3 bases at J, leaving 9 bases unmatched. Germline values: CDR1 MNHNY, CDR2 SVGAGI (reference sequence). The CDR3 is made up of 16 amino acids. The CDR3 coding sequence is TGTGCCAGCAGTTACGGGACAGAGGGGGCGGACACTGAAGCTTTCTTT. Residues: CASSYGTEGADTEAFF.

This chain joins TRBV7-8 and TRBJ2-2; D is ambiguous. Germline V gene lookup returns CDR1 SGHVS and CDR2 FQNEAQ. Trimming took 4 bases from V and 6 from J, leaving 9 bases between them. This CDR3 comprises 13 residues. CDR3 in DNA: TGTGCCAGCAGCTCTAAGTCTGCCGGGGAGCTGTTTTTT. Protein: CASSSKSAGELFF.

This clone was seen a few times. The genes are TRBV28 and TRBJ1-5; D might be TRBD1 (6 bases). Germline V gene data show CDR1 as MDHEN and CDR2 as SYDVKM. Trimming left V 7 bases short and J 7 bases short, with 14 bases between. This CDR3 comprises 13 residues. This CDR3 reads CASTAPGGQPQHF. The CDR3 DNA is TGTGCCAGCACAGCTCCGGGGGGCCAGCCCCAGCATTTT.